A single sample is the source of the 21 T cell receptor beta chains below, sequenced in a study of OX40 agonist ivuxolimab in advanced cancers. This table comes from immunoSEQ multiplex PCR, and its TCRdb copy is limited to in-frame clones, with some not included. In the table there are tens of thousands of clones, around 90% of which are singletons. Source: CD4+ or CD8+ T cells sorted from blood, taken in a trial of the OX40 agonist ivuxolimab. The receptors were gathered from an adult with an advanced solid tumor such as melanoma, head and neck, liver or kidney cancer.

This clone has a single count. The chain employs TRBV10-1 and TRBJ2-2, with D uncertain. The CDR3 totals 15 residues. Germline V lookup: CDR1 WNHNN, CDR2 SYGVQD (reference sequence). Trimming took off 4 bases at V and 7 bases at J, with 16 bases between the two ends. As DNA, the CDR3 is TGCGCCAGCAGTGTGTCCTACCCTCAGGACGGGGAGCTGTTTTTT. It translates to CASSVSYPQDGELFF.

The chain joins TRBV19 to TRBJ1-1; no definite D call. Germline CDR1 LNHDA, CDR2 SQIVND (reference sequence). The V and J ends lost 5 bases and 0 bases respectively, with 7 bases between them. The CDR3 covers 13 residues. This CDR3 reads CASSVTLNTEAFF. CDR3 in DNA: TGTGCCAGTAGTGTGACCCTGAACACTGAAGCTTTCTTT.

The rearrangement uses TRBV29-1 and TRBJ2-2; 7 bases agree with TRBD1. The CDR3 has 13 amino acids. J was trimmed by 6 bases and V by 3 bases; bases with no gene match: 4. CDR1 is SQVTM and CDR2 is ANQGSEA in the germline V gene. The CDR3 reads CSVESQGAGELFF. CDR3 DNA: TGCAGCGTTGAGAGCCAGGGGGCCGGGGAGCTGTTTTTT.

The V call is TRBV7-9, the J call TRBJ2-2; D is perhaps TRBD1 (6 bases). The germline V gene encodes CDR1 SEHNR and CDR2 FQNEAQ (reference sequence). V was cut by 5 bases and J by 0 bases, with 19 bases left in between. The length of the CDR3 is 18 residues. The CDR3 sequence is CASSHKRTANSNTGELFF. The DNA of the CDR3 is TGTGCCAGCAGCCATAAACGGACAGCGAATTCGAACACCGGGGAGCTGTTTTTT.

Only one count was recorded for this clone. The chain recombines TRBV5-4 with TRBJ2-1; the D is unclear. The germline V and J ends were trimmed by 0 bases and 4 bases, with 17 bases remaining between them. Germline lookup yields CDR1 SGHNT and CDR2 YYREEE (reference sequence). The CDR3 is made up of 17 amino acids. As DNA, the CDR3 is TGTGCCAGCAGCTTGGGGGGTGCGAACGCCGGGTACAATGAGCAGTTCTTC. Translating it yields CASSLGGANAGYNEQFF.

The rearrangement joins TRBV19 to TRBJ1-3; D may be TRBD1 (6 bases). From germline, CDR1 is LNHDA and CDR2 SQIVND (reference sequence). The V end lost 6 bases, the J end lost 8 bases, and 17 bases lay between the germline ends. This CDR3 spans 14 amino acids. CDR3 protein: CASRRTVSRDTIYF. CDR3 nucleotides: TGTGCCAGTAGGAGGACAGTCTCTAGAGACACCATATATTTT.

V is TRBV10-3 and J is TRBJ2-5; tentative D call: TRBD1 (5 bases). Trimming stripped 5 bases from V and 5 bases from J, with 9 bases between. This CDR3 is 12 amino acids long. In germline, CDR1 is ENHRY, CDR2 SYGVKD. In nucleotides, the CDR3 is TGTGCCATCAGTCAGGGTGAGGAGACCCAGTACTTC. This gives the protein CAISQGEETQYF.

The chain joins TRBV28 to TRBJ1-4, with TRBD1 matching over 9 bases. The V gene's germline CDR1 is MDHEN and CDR2 SYDVKM. This CDR3 is 15 amino acids long. V lost 5 bases, J lost 5 bases, and 6 bases stayed unmatched. The CDR3 reads CASSRPGQGNEKLFF. The CDR3 DNA reads as TGTGCCAGCAGTCGTCCGGGACAGGGAAATGAAAAACTGTTTTTT.

The gene calls are TRBV6-5 and TRBJ2-3; D is unresolved. The CDR3 length is 14 residues. Trimming left V 0 bases short and J 1 base short, with 5 bases between. From germline, CDR1 is MNHEY and CDR2 SVGAGI. CDR3 coding DNA: TGTGCCAGCAGTTACTCGACTGGCACAGATACGCAGTATTTT. Encoded protein: CASSYSTGTDTQYF.

Concerning this clone itself: Other DNA sequences in the same sample also yield this CDR3. This sequence joins TRBV5-5 and TRBJ1-3; no clear D gene. Per germline, CDR1 SGHKS and CDR2 YYEKEE (reference sequence). The V end lost 0 bases, the J end lost 0 bases, and 4 bases lay between the germline ends. CDR3 size: 14 residues. The CDR3 bases are TGTGCCAGCAGCTTGGAAGGCTCTGGAAACACCATATATTTT. It specifies CASSLEGSGNTIYF.

The V gene is TRBV2, the J gene TRBJ1-2, with D possibly being TRBD1 (5 bases). The CDR3 covers 14 residues. The germline gives CDR1 SNHLY, CDR2 FYNNEI. V lost 0 bases, J lost 8 bases, and 13 bases lay in between. CDR3 region: CASSEADGEGGYTF. The CDR3 DNA is TGTGCCAGCAGTGAAGCGGACGGGGAGGGGGGCTACACCTTC.

By proportion, this clone is medium-sized. This chain uses TRBV29-1 with TRBJ1-5; D is perhaps TRBD1 (5 bases). V shed 4 bases and J shed 2 bases, with 6 bases lying between them. The germline V gene has CDR1 SQVTM and CDR2 ANQGSEA. The CDR3 is 12 amino acids. The chain's CDR3 is CSVGGGNQPQHF. CDR3 nucleotides: TGCAGCGTTGGAGGGGGCAATCAGCCCCAGCATTTT.

J is TRBJ2-1 and V is TRBV5-4, with D perhaps assigned TRBD1 or TRBD2 (5 bases each). The ends were cut back, 2 bases at V and 0 bases at J, with 9 bases in the middle. The germline CDR1 and CDR2 sequences are SGHNT and YYREEE (reference sequence). The CDR3 runs to 15 residues. CDR3 DNA sequence: TGTGCCAGCAGCTTTAGTGGGGGCTCCTACAATGAGCAGTTCTTC. Translating gives CASSFSGGSYNEQFF.

The V and J genes are TRBV12-5 and TRBJ1-2; perhaps TRBD1 as D (6 bases). The length of the CDR3 is 14 residues. In germline, CDR1 is LGHNT, CDR2 FRNRAP. V lost 4 bases and J 7 bases, leaving 16 bases between the germline ends. CDR3 sequence reads: CASGSVYGGGGYTF. The CDR3 nucleotides are TGTGCTAGTGGTTCAGTTTACGGGGGCGGTGGCTACACCTTC.

The genes are TRBV6-5 and TRBJ2-7; maybe TRBD2 (5 bases). Trimming took 6 bases from V and 4 from J, leaving 10 bases between them. This CDR3 is built from 12 residues. Germline values: CDR1 MNHEY, CDR2 SVGAGI. CDR3 nucleotide sequence: TGTGCCAGCAGCTCCCGGGGTTACGAGCAGTACTTC. Its protein product is CASSSRGYEQYF.

This clone was detected only a few times. The rearrangement uses TRBV5-4 and TRBJ2-2; D is tentatively TRBD1 or TRBD2 (5 bases each). CDR1 is SGHNT, CDR2 YYREEE, per germline (reference sequence). With 3 bases removed from V and 1 base from J, the gap between germline ends came to 16 bases. The CDR3 runs to 17 residues. CDR3 in amino acids: CASSYQVGTLNTGELFF. CDR3 coding DNA: TGTGCCAGCAGCTACCAAGTGGGGACCCTGAACACCGGGGAGCTGTTTTTT. Complete variable domain (other parts from reference TRBV5-4 and TRBJ2-2): ETGVTQSPTHLIKTRGQQVTLRCSSQSGHNTVSWYQQALGQGPQFIFQYYREEENGRGNFPPRFSGLQFPNYSSELNVNALELDDSALYLCASSYQVGTLNTGELFFGEGSRLTVL.

This sequence joins TRBV6-1 and TRBJ2-7, with D maybe TRBD2 (5 bases). The CDR3 contains 13 residues. Between the trimmed V and J ends, which lost 8 bases and 7 bases, there was a span of 18 bases. Germline assignment: CDR1 MNHNS and CDR2 SASEGT. The DNA of the CDR3 is TGTGCCAGCGGAGGCTTGATGCGGGCAGAGCAGTACTTC. This gives the protein CASGGLMRAEQYF.

This chain joins TRBV7-8 and TRBJ2-1; D might be TRBD2 (5 bases). The V gene lost 4 bases and the J gene lost 0 bases, with 10 bases spanning the gap. CDR3 size: 15 residues. The germline gives CDR1 SGHVS, CDR2 FQNEAQ. Here the CDR3 reads CASSSGSSSYNEQFF. CDR3 DNA: TGTGCCAGCAGCTCGGGGTCGAGCTCCTACAATGAGCAGTTCTTC.

This chain links TRBV28 with TRBJ1-5; D might be TRBD1 (5 bases). Germline CDR1 is MDHEN and CDR2 is SYDVKM. Trimming removed 10 bases at V and 9 bases at J, with 16 bases between. The CDR3 length is 12 residues. As DNA, the CDR3 is TGTGCCACCTCAGGGTCCCTTCGGCCCCAGCATTTT. This translates into CATSGSLRPQHF.

This chain links TRBV4-2 with TRBJ2-7; TRBD1 is a possible D gene (6 bases). Trimming shortened V by 1 base and J by 0 bases, and 10 bases separated the two germline ends. The length of the CDR3 is 15 residues. In germline, CDR1 is LGHNA, CDR2 YNFKEQ. The CDR3 DNA reads as TGTGCCAGCAGCCAAGGGGGGACAAGCTCCTACGAGCAGTACTTC. Translated: CASSQGGTSSYEQYF.

The chain uses TRBV4-1 and TRBJ2-2, with TRBD2 matching over 7 bases. The CDR3 consists of 16 residues. Germline assignment: CDR1 MGHRA and CDR2 YSYEKL. The V segment lost 3 bases and the J segment 5 bases; nucleotides outside the gene matches: 9. CDR3 DNA sequence: TGCGCCAGCAGCCACCCCGGACTAGTAGGTACCGGGGAGCTGTTTTTT. It encodes CASSHPGLVGTGELFF.